A single sample is the source of the 27 T cell receptor beta chains below, sequenced in a study of blood T cell repertoires in COVID-19 (dated by TCRdb to 2020 to 2022). Libraries were constructed by the immunoSEQ multiplex PCR assay. TCRdb stores this immuneACCESS table with in-frame sequences only. Part of the clones is absent; in the studies checked, under half of the shortfall reflects unresolved V genes, and no reason is known for the rest. Present in this sample are more than 13,000 clones, roughly nine tenths of which were seen just once. Roughly 2.3% of the sample belongs to the ten largest clones. The sequenced sample was peripheral blood. The receptors originated from a woman aged 70-85 years in a cohort sampled during active or convalescent COVID-19.

V usage is TRBV6-2 or TRBV6-3 and J usage is TRBJ2-6; D ambiguous. Germline-derived CDR1 and CDR2 are MNHEY and SVGEGT. There are 15 residues in the CDR3. V was trimmed by 0 bases and J by 5 bases, leaving 8 bases between them. The CDR3: CASSYSGGRANVLTF. CDR3 bases: TGTGCCAGCAGTTACTCAGGCGGCCGGGCCAACGTCCTGACTTTC.

V is TRBV7-8 and J is TRBJ1-3; D is perhaps TRBD1 (5 bases). This CDR3 comprises 16 residues. V was trimmed by 2 bases and J by 0 bases, leaving 11 bases between them. Germline V gives CDR1 SGHVS, CDR2 FQNEAQ. For the CDR3, the DNA is TGTGCCAGCAGCTTAAGACAGTTCTTCTCTGGAAACACCATATATTTT. This encodes CASSLRQFFSGNTIYF.

The chain has TRBV9 and TRBJ1-6; 8 bases fit TRBD1. The germline V gene encodes CDR1 SGDLS and CDR2 YYNGEE. This CDR3 contains 14 residues. J lost 7 bases, V lost 3 bases, and 3 bases had no gene match. The CDR3 loop is CASSADRVNSPLHF. The CDR3 nucleotides are TGTGCCAGCAGCGCGGACAGGGTAAATTCACCCCTCCACTTT.

The chain couples TRBV18 to TRBJ1-1, with D perhaps TRBD1 (5 bases). CDR1 and CDR2 from the germline V gene are KGHSH and LQKENI. The CDR3 spans 16 residues. V was clipped by 4 bases and J by 1 base, with 16 bases between them. The CDR3 region has the DNA TGTGCCAGCTCACTCCAGTCCGGGGGATGGAACACTGAAGCTTTCTTT. Protein sequence: CASSLQSGGWNTEAFF. Variable domain in full (rest from reference TRBV18 and TRBJ1-1): NAGVMQNPRHLVRRRGQEARLRCSPMKGHSHVYWYRQLPEEGLKFMVYLQKENIIDESGMPKERFSAEFPKEGPSILRIQQVVRGDSAAYFCASSLQSGGWNTEAFFGQGTRLTVV.

This chain uses TRBV7-2 with TRBJ2-7, with TRBD2 matching over 7 bases. CDR1 and CDR2 (germline): SGHTA, FQGNSA. Unmatched junction bases numbered 6, after V lost 8 bases and J lost 2 bases. This CDR3 has 13 residues. Here the CDR3 DNA reads TGTGCCAGCGGGGGACGGGGGGCCTACGAGCAGTACTTC. Translation: CASGGRGAYEQYF.

V and J are TRBV10-2 and TRBJ2-7, with 9 bases aligning to TRBD2. The germline V gene has CDR1 WSHSY and CDR2 SAAADI. V gave up 4 bases and J gave up 3 bases; unmatched junction bases: 4. The CDR3 has 14 residues. The CDR3: CASSASSGVYEQYF. For the CDR3, the DNA is TGCGCCAGCAGTGCCTCTAGCGGGGTCTACGAGCAGTACTTC.

V is TRBV20-1 and J is TRBJ2-3; 10 bases agree with TRBD1. After removal of 3 bases from V and 7 bases from J, the junction contained 4 bases not matched to a gene. CDR3 length: 13 amino acids. CDR1 and CDR2 from the germline V gene are DFQATT and SNEGSKA (reference sequence). Here the CDR3 reads CSASRDRGHTQYF. CDR3 sequence (DNA): TGCAGTGCTAGTAGGGACAGGGGACATACGCAGTATTTT.

The V and J genes are TRBV28 and TRBJ1-2, with TRBD1 as a possible D gene (5 bases). V was clipped by 4 bases and J by 0 bases, with 9 bases between them. Germline CDR1 MDHEN, CDR2 SYDVKM. This CDR3 is built from 14 residues. CDR3 bases: TGTGCCAGCAGTTCACAGGCTTCTAACTATGGCTACACCTTC. Translated: CASSSQASNYGYTF.

V gene TRBV5-1 combines with J gene TRBJ2-1; 9 bases match TRBD1. After removal of 4 bases from V and 5 bases from J, the junction contained 10 bases not matched to a gene. From germline, CDR1 is SGHRS and CDR2 YFSETQ. The CDR3 has 16 amino acids. The CDR3 DNA is TGCGCCAGCAGCCCAGGACAGGGGCACGTTAACAATGAGCAGTTCTTC. This translates into CASSPGQGHVNNEQFF.

This rearrangement joins TRBV10-2 to TRBJ2-3; D might be TRBD2 (6 bases). V was pared by 6 bases and J by 2 bases, with 15 bases between. The CDR3 has 15 amino acids. Germline CDR1 and CDR2: WSHSY and SAAADI. CDR3 amino acids: CASSRGDSSTDTQYF. CDR3 sequence (DNA): TGCGCCAGCAGCCGCGGGGATTCTTCCACAGATACGCAGTATTTT.

This clone was seen only once. The CDR3 DNA reads TGTGCCAGCAGCCCGGGACTAGCGGGGAGCTCCTACAATGAGCAGTTCTTC. Its protein is CASSPGLAGSSYNEQFF. The chain employs TRBV6-2 or TRBV6-3 and TRBJ2-1; 13 bases match TRBD2. J was trimmed by 0 bases and V by 6 bases; bases with no gene match: 5. Germline V gene sequence: CDR1 MNHEY, CDR2 SVGEGT. This CDR3 contains 17 residues.

This clone was observed once. V gene TRBV27 combines with J gene TRBJ2-5; D is possibly TRBD1 (6 bases). Trimming removed 7 bases from V and 4 bases from J, with 16 bases in between. The CDR3 has 14 amino acids. Germline V lookup: CDR1 MNHEY, CDR2 SMNVEV (reference sequence). Written as DNA, the CDR3 is TGTGCCAGCAAACTACAGGGTAGAGGAGAGACCCAGTACTTC. The encoded protein is CASKLQGRGETQYF.

The genes are TRBV29-1 and TRBJ1-1, with 9 bases lining up with TRBD1. There are 13 residues in the CDR3. CDR1 is SQVTM, CDR2 ANQGSEA, per germline. V dropped 6 bases and J dropped 5; count of bases not matched to a gene: 7. The CDR3 nucleotides are TGCAGCGTGGCCGGACAGGGGTTAACTGAAGCTTTCTTT. Translating it yields CSVAGQGLTEAFF.

The CDR3, as DNA: TGTGCCAGCAGCCAAGAAAGGGGGGGGAGTCTAGATACGCAGTATTTT. This codes for CASSQERGGSLDTQYF. This chain uses TRBV3-1 (or the pseudogene TRBV3-2) with TRBJ2-3; possible D gene TRBD2, 7 bases. CDR1 LGHDT and CDR2 YNNKEL come from the germline V gene (reference sequence). With 0 bases removed from V and 5 bases from J, the gap between germline ends came to 15 bases. The CDR3 is 16 amino acids.

The genes are TRBV2 and TRBJ2-3; 16 positions match TRBD2. Germline CDR1 reads SNHLY; CDR2 reads FYNNEI. This CDR3 contains 19 residues. V shed 6 bases and J 7 bases; nucleotides not matched to a gene: 16. CDR3 in DNA: TGTGCCAGCAGCTCCGGGACTAGCGGGGGGGAGACTAACAGATATACGCAGTATTTT. It specifies CASSSGTSGGETNRYTQYF.

This chain links TRBV15 with TRBJ2-7; D is possibly TRBD1 (6 bases). Trimming pared 1 base from V and 3 bases from J, leaving 19 bases between. The CDR3 covers 17 residues. Germline assignment: CDR1 LNHNV and CDR2 YYDKDF (reference sequence). CDR3: CATSRASRQVGLYEQYF. The CDR3 coding sequence is TGTGCCACCAGCAGAGCATCGCGACAGGTCGGGCTCTACGAGCAGTACTTC.

This clone was seen a handful of times. J is TRBJ2-1 and V is TRBV24-1; D may be TRBD1 (5 bases). Germline V gene lookup returns CDR1 KGHDR and CDR2 SFDVKD. The V and J ends lost 4 bases and 4 bases respectively, with 10 bases between them. This CDR3 is built from 14 residues. The CDR3 sequence: CATSDRQSYNEQFF. The DNA for the CDR3 is TGTGCCACCAGTGACAGACAGTCTTACAATGAGCAGTTCTTC.

The rearrangement uses TRBV28 and TRBJ1-2; 9 nucleotides match TRBD1. After removal of 3 bases from V and 3 bases from J, the junction contained 8 bases not matched to a gene. The CDR3 consists of 16 residues. Germline CDR1 reads MDHEN; CDR2 reads SYDVKM. CDR3 sequence (DNA): TGTGCCAGCAGTTTCGGGGACAGGGACTTATACTATGGCTACACCTTC. Translation: CASSFGDRDLYYGYTF.

The table lists this clone with a count of one. J is TRBJ2-2 and V is TRBV18; a possible D gene is TRBD1 (6 bases). V shed 3 bases and J shed 0 bases, with 8 bases lying between them. The CDR3 length is 15 residues. CDR1 and CDR2 (germline): KGHSH, LQKENI. CDR3 sequence reads: CASSPPGANTGELFF. In DNA, the CDR3 is TGTGCCAGCTCACCTCCAGGGGCGAACACCGGGGAGCTGTTTTTT.

In this sample, this clone turned up once. This sequence joins TRBV11-2 and TRBJ2-5; D unclear. Germline CDR1 reads SGHAT; CDR2 reads FQNNGV. This CDR3 has 13 residues. V lost 5 bases to trimming and J lost 7 bases, with 14 bases between them. The CDR3 DNA is TGTGCCAGCAGCGCCGGGTCCCCGGGGACCCAGTACTTC. Its protein is CASSAGSPGTQYF. Filled out from reference TRBV11-2 and TRBJ2-5, the complete variable domain reads EAGVAQSPRYKIIEKRQSVAFWCNPISGHATLYWYQQILGQGPKLLIQFQNNGVVDDSQLPKDRFSAERLKGVDSTLKIQPAKLEDSAVYLCASSAGSPGTQYFGPGTRLLVL.

V is TRBV10-3 and J is TRBJ2-7; 8 positions agree with TRBD1. CDR1 ENHRY and CDR2 SYGVKD come from the germline V gene. The CDR3 totals 14 residues. V shed 5 bases, J shed 6 bases, and the junction held 9 bases outside the gene matches. The CDR3 region is CAISPGTGLSEQYF. In DNA form, the CDR3 reads TGTGCCATCAGTCCCGGGACAGGTCTTTCCGAGCAGTACTTC.

This clone turned up a few times. The rearrangement joins TRBV5-5 to TRBJ1-2, with 7 bases that match TRBD1. The CDR3 spans 15 residues. Germline CDR1 reads SGHKS; CDR2 reads YYEKEE (reference sequence). The junction had 16 bases not matched to a gene; V was cut back by 4 bases and J by 10 bases. The CDR3 spells CASSLEGAQSIAYTF. DNA of the CDR3: TGTGCCAGCAGCCTCGAGGGGGCCCAATCTATTGCCTACACCTTC.

The V gene is TRBV4-1, the J gene TRBJ1-2, with 8 bases identical to TRBD1. The CDR3 has 14 amino acids. Trimming removed 4 bases from V and 8 bases from J; junction bases left unmatched: 9. Germline loops: CDR1 MGHRA, CDR2 YSYEKL. CDR3 bases: TGCGCCAGCAGCCCATGGACAGGGAAGGGAGGCTACACCTTC. Amino acid sequence: CASSPWTGKGGYTF.

This clone came up once. V usage is TRBV5-6 and J usage is TRBJ2-5; 9 nucleotides line up with TRBD1. Germline loops: CDR1 SGHDT, CDR2 YYEEEE. Trimming cost V 9 bases and J 4 bases; bases outside gene matches: 4. The CDR3 spans 12 residues. The CDR3 is CATGTGLETQYF. CDR3 bases: TGTGCCACCGGGACAGGGCTAGAGACCCAGTACTTC.

The V and J genes are TRBV10-2 and TRBJ1-1; possibly TRBD1 for D (5 bases). The CDR3 loop spans 17 amino acids. Germline assignment: CDR1 WSHSY and CDR2 SAAADI. The V gene lost 6 bases and the J gene lost 0 bases, with 20 bases spanning the gap. The CDR3 sequence: CASSPPRTGALNTEAFF. The CDR3 nucleotides are TGCGCCAGCAGCCCCCCCCGAACAGGAGCCTTGAACACTGAAGCTTTCTTT.

The genes are TRBV2 and TRBJ2-3, with TRBD1 matching over 9 bases. Germline loops: CDR1 SNHLY, CDR2 FYNNEI. This CDR3 region has 15 residues. V lost 5 bases, J lost 6 bases, and 9 bases stayed unmatched. CDR3 nucleotides: TGTGCCAGCAGTCCCCGGACAGGGGTGGTCGATACGCAGTATTTT. Translation gives CASSPRTGVVDTQYF.

The J gene is TRBJ2-1, the V gene TRBV5-1, with 9 bases that match TRBD2. CDR1 and CDR2 (germline): SGHRS, YFSETQ. The CDR3 contains 15 residues. The ends lost 4 bases at V and 7 bases at J; junction bases unmatched: 9. CDR3 residues: CASSAAGGPTNEQFF. In DNA form, the CDR3 reads TGCGCCAGCAGCGCAGCGGGGGGACCGACGAATGAGCAGTTCTTC.